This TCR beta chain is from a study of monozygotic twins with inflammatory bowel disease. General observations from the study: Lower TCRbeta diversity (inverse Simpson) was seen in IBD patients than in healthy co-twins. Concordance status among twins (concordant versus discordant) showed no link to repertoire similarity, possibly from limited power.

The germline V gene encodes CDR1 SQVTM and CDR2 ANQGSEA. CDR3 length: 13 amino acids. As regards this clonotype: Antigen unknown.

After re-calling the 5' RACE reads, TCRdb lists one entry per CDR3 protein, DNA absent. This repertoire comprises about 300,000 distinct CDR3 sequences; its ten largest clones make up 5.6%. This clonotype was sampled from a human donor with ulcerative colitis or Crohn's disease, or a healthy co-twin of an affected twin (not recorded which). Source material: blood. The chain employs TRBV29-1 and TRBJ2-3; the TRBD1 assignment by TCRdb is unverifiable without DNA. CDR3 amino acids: CSATRSGTDTQYF.